This entry features one T cell receptor (beta chain) sequence. The antigen it recognizes is unknown. No quality values exist for individual bases; no much larger clone is one base distant. Donors were healthy HIV-negative adults with no recently reported acute infections or vaccinations. Every donor was a Caucasian adult residing in Nashville, Tennessee, USA. CD4+ T cells were enriched by magnetic negative selection, after which naive cells were positively selected on CD45RA and the negative fraction was taken as the memory subset. Blood was collected by leukapheresis, and PBMCs were isolated by Ficoll-Histopaque density gradient centrifugation and then cryopreserved in liquid nitrogen vapor phase. Analytical flow cytometry was used to check the purity and quantity of every magnetically sorted T cell population. From each sorted fraction, genomic DNA was isolated and quantified by UV absorbance on a Nanodrop 2000c.

The source of the sample is a study of shared clonotypes between healthy human individuals (dated by TCRdb to between 2020 and 2021). Looking at the study overall: The cohort included three men and two women between 18 and 49 years of age. For each donor, three plates each were used for CD4 naive and CD4 memory, two plates were used for CD8 naive, and one plate was used for CD8 memory. To estimate repertoire size and how much clonotype sharing occurs between individuals, the study deeply sequenced the blood TCR repertoires of 4 to 6 healthy adults. Libraries were prepared and TCR repertoires were sequenced by different laboratories using diverse techniques, in order to increase sequencing depth and limit assay-specific biases. Between about 0.9 and 9 billion PBMCs per donor were obtained by leukapheresis.

General study outcomes and caveats: Sharing across a handful of donors was observed for roughly 5% of naive CD4, over 3% of naive CD8, about 2.5% of memory CD4, and roughly 0.4% of memory CD8 clonotypes. Only blood was sampled, and tissue TCR repertoires likely differ from those in blood. Incomplete sequencing was indicated by rarefaction of sorted-subset datasets, despite the large sequencing depth. The small number of donors limited the genetic and exposure-history diversity represented. Based on pairwise subsampling, the degree of clonotype sharing among donors was expected to be affected by sequencing depth. Naive subsets generally had larger estimated clonotype richness than memory subsets. Higher generation probabilities were observed for clonotypes shared by all four sorted-subset donors than for non-shared clonotypes.

Using the deep immunoSEQ assay, multiplex PCR amplified TCR CDR3 regions from genomic DNA. For each cell subset, the extracted genomic DNA was distributed evenly across all wells of several immunoSEQ 96-well plates, and each plate served as one replicate. Each replicate PCR for sorted subsets received about 0.2 ug genomic DNA, equal to tens of thousands of T cell genomes. Purified libraries were measured with a Qubit 3.0 fluorometer, size-checked on a Bioanalyzer 2100, and measured again with the KAPA Library Quantification kit. Every immunoSEQ 96-well plate was sequenced on a dedicated single-read 150-cycle Illumina NextSeq 550 flow cell. In the paper's pipeline: Because the immunoSEQ output included only junctional sequences and no quality scores, the filtering could not be the same as the filtering used for full-length reads. To assign V/J genes and CDR3, sequences were annotated using PyIR, a Python wrapper for IgBLAST v1.9, with IMGT germline references. Reads were removed for weak V/J assignments (E-value above 1e-6), missing CDR3, stop codons, out-of-frame junctions, or ambiguous translated residues. A V3J clonotype was defined by an identical inferred V gene, J gene, and CDR3 amino acid sequence. Percentage overlap between repertoires was calculated by dividing the number of shared unique clonotypes by the size of the smaller repertoire. Richness of each repertoire was evaluated using RTK rarefaction, the Chao1 estimator, and Recon v2.1 estimates of unobserved clonotypes. Generation probabilities for all TCRbeta clonotypes obtained by the gDNA method from a handful of donors were computed using OLGA. Here the immuneACCESS table is served through TCRdb, limited to in-frame sequences with V and J called. Missing clones are a known gap in these copies; in checked studies unresolved V genes cover under half, and the rest lacks a known reason. Clonal size and the V and J genes are those of that table, whereas D and trimming came from the DNA. This sample has fewer than 200,000 clones in its table, and 65% to 80% of those were observed once. The ten largest clonotypes hold roughly 10% of the sample.

The receptor's source is a man younger than 40 in good health. The sequenced material came from memory CD4+ T cells sorted from blood. Read against the paper, the sample's cell subset or site label means: CD45RA-negative fraction.

The nucleotides are TGTGCCAGCAGCTTAGCGCTTGGGGGAGGGTCCTACAATGAGCAGTTCTTC. Its product reads: CASSLALGGGSYNEQFF. The rearranged chain carries TRBV7-2 and TRBJ2-1; TRBD2 aligns with 7 central bases. The CDR3 contains 17 residues, cysteine and phenylalanine counted. The CDR3 DNA has 51 bases and is translated from base 1. Germline trimming amounts to 0 bases on V and 1 base on J, with 6 as the count of junction bases outside the gene matches. Based on the germline V gene, the CDR1 and CDR2 sequences are SGHTA and FQGNSA.